This T cell receptor beta chain was sequenced during a study of T-cell reconstitution after alpha-beta-depleted transplantation in children (dated by TCRdb to the mid-2010s). Regarding the research as a whole: T-cell immune reconstitution after TCRalphabeta/CD19-depleted allogeneic hematopoietic cell transplantation in children was quantitatively tracked in the study by means of TCR repertoire profiling.

In the paper's terms, the treatment or condition label means: allogeneic hematopoietic cell transplantation with graft depleted of TCRalphabeta T cells and CD19 B cells. Transplant recipients were children who received TCRalphabeta/CD19-depleted allogeneic hematopoietic cell grafts. Overall results and qualifications from the work: The apparently early alphabetaT-cell count recovery about two months after transplant was reportedly dependent on only several hundred rapidly expanded clones derived from non-depleted graft cells. The high TCRbeta diversity at day 60 in some patients was ascribed to recipient T cells and intrathymic progenitors that had survived conditioning. The frequencies of hyperexpanded clones fell over the following months, and after one year, T-cell counts and TCRbeta diversity were mostly attributed to newly produced T cells.

Library preparation was by PCR. This sample was sequenced with an Illumina HiSeq 2500. TCR library preparation used molecular barcoding, with unique molecular identifiers applied to normalize quantification of the TCRbeta repertoire. TCRdb applied fastp at Q25 and MiXCR to the public reads, then kept only in-frame beta chains. Entries are consolidated by CDR3 protein sequence, retaining the most common genes and DNA. Here the sample has some 300,000 distinct CDR3 sequences; 10% occur a single time. The ten largest clones represent 7.5% of the sample. A note on this clonotype: Its target antigen remains unknown. The junction shows a germline mismatch at one end, possibly a read error.

Sequenced here: PBMCs, sampled before TCRalphabeta/CD19-depleted stem cell transplant. This receptor was identified in a boy younger than two with acute myeloid leukemia, due to receive a stem cell transplant.

This receptor has the CDR3 CASSQGSDTQDF. The DNA sequence is TGTGCCAGCAGCCAAGGATCGGATACGCAGGATTTT. The chain links TRBV3-1 with TRBJ2-3; confidence is insufficient to name the D gene. The CDR3 measures 12 amino acids from cysteine to phenylalanine. Just the 36-base CDR3 DNA is kept, in frame starting at base 1. The germline V gene (reference sequence) sets CDR1 to LGHDT and CDR2 to YNNKEL.